These T cell receptor beta chains were read from a single sample in a study of cytotoxic CD8 clonotypes in ibrutinib-treated CLL. The assay was immunoSEQ multiplex PCR, and TCRdb's table has in-frame clones only and misses some. Of over 140,000 clones listed, more than 70% are singletons. The sequencing here drew on PBMCs, taken after 36 months of ibrutinib treatment. Every receptor here comes from a human donor with chronic lymphocytic leukemia. Each CDR3 is given with its conserved first and last residue. D genes are given only for firm matches. Clone size is stated in some rows and not others, as once, few, many or a class when expanded.

V: TRBV5-4
size: few
D: NA
J: TRBJ2-3
DNA: TGTGCCAGCAGCTTTAGCACAGATACGCAGTATTTT
CDR3: CASSFSTDTQYF

V: TRBV21-1
size: NA
D: NA
J: TRBJ1-5
DNA: TGTGCCAGCAGCGGACGACAGGGGGGGATGCCCCAGCATTTT
CDR3: CASSGRQGGMPQHF

V: TRBV25-1
size: NA
D: NA
J: TRBJ1-4
DNA: TGTGCCAGCAGGGACATCAAGACTAATGAAAAACTGTTTTTT
CDR3: CASRDIKTNEKLFF

V: TRBV5-1
size: NA
D: NA
J: TRBJ1-2
DNA: TGCGCCAGCAGCTTGTATTTCGAGTATGGCTACACCTTC
CDR3: CASSLYFEYGYTF

V: TRBV5-1
size: once
D: NA
J: TRBJ2-1
DNA: TGCGCCAGCAGCTTGGACAGGCCCTCCTACAATGAGCAGTTCTTC
CDR3: CASSLDRPSYNEQFF

V: TRBV27
size: NA
D: NA
J: TRBJ2-3
DNA: TGTGCCAGCAGTTTAAGGGTCACAGATACGCAGTATTTT
CDR3: CASSLRVTDTQYF

V: TRBV19
size: few
D: TRBD1
J: TRBJ2-7
DNA: TGTGCCAGTAGTGGGGACAGGGGGCACGAGCAGTACTTC
CDR3: CASSGDRGHEQYF

V: TRBV6-5
size: NA
D: NA
J: TRBJ1-2
DNA: TGTGCCAGCACCACGGCCGGCACTTCCTATGGCTACACCTTC
CDR3: CASTTAGTSYGYTF

V: TRBV18
size: NA
D: TRBD1
J: TRBJ2-1
DNA: TGTGCCAGCTCAGGACAGGGTTGGGCCTACAATGAGCAGTTCTTC
CDR3: CASSGQGWAYNEQFF

V: TRBV27
size: NA
D: TRBD2
J: TRBJ2-7
DNA: TGTGCCAGCAGCCCTACGGGGGGGCCTTACGAGCAGTACTTC
CDR3: CASSPTGGPYEQYF

V: TRBV30
size: few
D: NA
J: TRBJ1-2
DNA: TGTGCCTGGAGTGTACCACCCAACTATGGCTACACCTTC
CDR3: CAWSVPPNYGYTF

V: TRBV6-5
size: few
D: TRBD1
J: TRBJ1-1
DNA: TGTGCCAGCAGCACGCCCGACAGGGGCACTGAAGCTTTCTTT
CDR3: CASSTPDRGTEAFF

V: TRBV18
size: NA
D: NA
J: TRBJ1-5
DNA: TGTGCCAGCTCACGAGGGGAGAATCAGCCCCAGCATTTT
CDR3: CASSRGENQPQHF

V: TRBV7-6
size: medium-sized
D: NA
J: TRBJ1-2
DNA: TGTGCCAGCAGCTCCGATGGAGGGGCGTTCTATGGCTACACCTTC
CDR3: CASSSDGGAFYGYTF

V: TRBV6-5
size: NA
D: NA
J: TRBJ1-1
DNA: TGTGCCAGCAGACGGGCTTTCGAGAACACTGAAGCTTTCTTT
CDR3: CASRRAFENTEAFF

V: TRBV4-1
size: NA
D: NA
J: TRBJ1-1
DNA: TGCGCCAGCAGCCCCCCCGGAAGAGGCACTGAAGCTTTCTTT
CDR3: CASSPPGRGTEAFF

V: TRBV28
size: NA
D: NA
J: TRBJ1-5
DNA: TGTGCCAGCAGTTTAGGTCAGCCCCAGCATTTT
CDR3: CASSLGQPQHF

V: TRBV11-3
size: NA
D: TRBD1
J: TRBJ2-7
DNA: TGTGCCAGCAGCCCAGGGACAGCCTACGAGCAGTACTTC
CDR3: CASSPGTAYEQYF

V: TRBV4-1
size: NA
D: NA
J: TRBJ1-1
DNA: TGCGCCAGCAGCCAAGGCAGGGTGAGAACTGAAGCTTTCTTT
CDR3: CASSQGRVRTEAFF

V: TRBV7-2
size: NA
D: NA
J: TRBJ2-3
DNA: TGTGCCAGCAGCTTCAGTAGGACAGATACGCAGTATTTT
CDR3: CASSFSRTDTQYF

V: TRBV5-1
size: NA
D: NA
J: TRBJ2-5
DNA: TGCGCCAGCAGCTTGGTGGGGTGGGACCAAGAGACCCAGTACTTC
CDR3: CASSLVGWDQETQYF

V: TRBV29-1
size: NA
D: NA
J: TRBJ2-2
DNA: TGCAGCGGGATGGGGGCCAACACCGGGGAGCTGTTTTTT
CDR3: CSGMGANTGELFF

V: TRBV5-5
size: NA
D: NA
J: TRBJ2-3
DNA: TGTGCCAGCAGCTTTCGGGGGACAGATACGCAGTATTTT
CDR3: CASSFRGTDTQYF

V: TRBV6-1
size: NA
D: NA
J: TRBJ1-1
DNA: TGTGCCAGCACTAGAGCGGGAAACACTGAAGCTTTCTTT
CDR3: CASTRAGNTEAFF

V: TRBV2
size: NA
D: NA
J: TRBJ2-2
DNA: TGTGCCAGCAGAAACCGGGACACCTCCACCGGGGAGCTGTTTTTT
CDR3: CASRNRDTSTGELFF

V: TRBV5-6
size: NA
D: TRBD1
J: TRBJ2-6
DNA: TGTGCCAGCAGCGGGACAGGTTCCTTTGGGGCCAACGTCCTGACTTTC
CDR3: CASSGTGSFGANVLTF

V: TRBV28
size: NA
D: NA
J: TRBJ1-4
DNA: TGTGCCAGCAGGCATATCCTTCCAGGGACGGTTGAAACACTGTTTTTT
CDR3: CASRHILPGTVETLFF

V: TRBV5-1
size: NA
D: TRBD2
J: TRBJ2-5
DNA: TGCGCCAGCCAGCGGGGGTTCAAAGAGACCCAGTACTTC
CDR3: CASQRGFKETQYF